A single count supports the clone carrying this T cell receptor (beta chain). The antigen is undetermined. The PCR ran on 60 Vbeta and 13 Jbeta primers. The assay was immunoSEQ multiplex PCR, and TCRdb's table has in-frame clones only and misses some. The table shows approximately 190,000 clones, with around 85% occurring only once. V lost 4 bases, J lost 5 bases, and 8 bases stayed unmatched. The V gene's germline CDR1 is LGHNA and CDR2 YSLEER. This CDR3 is 15 amino acids long. The data were obtained in a study of cytomegalovirus exposure and HLA in healthy donors. Study at large: Falling in the Caucasian-associated ancestry cluster were roughly 80% of some 400 genotyped donors.

Findings and caveats of the study: The classifier, whose performance was assessed in both the original and validation cohorts, reportedly diagnosed cytomegalovirus status with high specificity and sensitivity. A later analysis revealed that TCR association rates differed between HLA loci, peaking at DRB1 and bottoming out at HLA-C.

This chain connects TRBV4-3 to TRBJ2-5, with 9 bases matching TRBD1. The clonotype was recovered from a man aged 40-49 years in good health and CMV-seropositive. Sequencing was performed on PBMCs. DNA for the CDR3: TGCGCCAGCAGCCCAGGGGGACAGGGAGGCGAGACCCAGTACTTC. Protein product: CASSPGGQGGETQYF.